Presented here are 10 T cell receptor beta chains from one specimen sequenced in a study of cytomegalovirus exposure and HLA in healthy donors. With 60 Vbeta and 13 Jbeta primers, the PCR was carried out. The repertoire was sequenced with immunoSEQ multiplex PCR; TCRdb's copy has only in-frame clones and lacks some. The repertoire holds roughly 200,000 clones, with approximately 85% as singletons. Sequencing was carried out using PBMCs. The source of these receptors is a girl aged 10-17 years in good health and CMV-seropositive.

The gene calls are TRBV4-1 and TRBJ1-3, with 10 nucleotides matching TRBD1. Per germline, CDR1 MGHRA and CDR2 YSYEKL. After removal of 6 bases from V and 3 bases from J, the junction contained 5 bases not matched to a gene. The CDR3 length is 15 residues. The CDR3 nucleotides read TGCGCCAGCAGAGACAGGGGGCTCGATGGAAACACCATATATTTT. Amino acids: CASRDRGLDGNTIYF.

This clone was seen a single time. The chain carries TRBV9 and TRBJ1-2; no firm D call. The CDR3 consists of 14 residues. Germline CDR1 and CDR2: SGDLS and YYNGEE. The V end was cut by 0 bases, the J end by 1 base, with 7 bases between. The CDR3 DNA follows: TGTGCCAGCAGCGTAGATGGCAATAACTATGGCTACACCTTC. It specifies CASSVDGNNYGYTF.

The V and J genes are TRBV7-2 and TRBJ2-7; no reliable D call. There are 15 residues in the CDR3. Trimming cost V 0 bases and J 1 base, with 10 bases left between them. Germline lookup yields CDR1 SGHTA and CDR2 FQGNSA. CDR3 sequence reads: CASSLAQAVSYEQYF. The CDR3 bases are TGTGCCAGCAGCTTAGCGCAGGCAGTTTCCTACGAGCAGTACTTC.

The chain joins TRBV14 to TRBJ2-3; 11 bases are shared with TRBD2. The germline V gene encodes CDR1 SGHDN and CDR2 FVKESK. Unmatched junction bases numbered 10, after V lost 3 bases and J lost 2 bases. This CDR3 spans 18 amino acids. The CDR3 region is CASSQDPGTSGFTDTQYF. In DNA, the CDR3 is TGTGCCAGCAGCCAGGACCCCGGGACTAGCGGATTCACAGATACGCAGTATTTT. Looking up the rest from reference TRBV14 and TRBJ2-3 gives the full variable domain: EAGVTQFPSHSVIEKGQTVTLRCDPISGHDNLYWYRRVMGKEIKFLLHFVKESKQDESGMPNNRFLAERTGGTYSTLKVQPAELEDSGVYFCASSQDPGTSGFTDTQYFGPGTRLTVL.

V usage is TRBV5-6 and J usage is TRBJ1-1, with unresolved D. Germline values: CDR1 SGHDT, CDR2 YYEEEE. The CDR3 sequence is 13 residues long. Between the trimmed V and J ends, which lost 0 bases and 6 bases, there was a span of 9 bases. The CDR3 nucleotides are TGTGCCAGCAGCTTGGTGTCTAATGCTGAAGCTTTCTTT. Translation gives CASSLVSNAEAFF. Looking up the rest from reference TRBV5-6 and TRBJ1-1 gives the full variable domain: DAGVTQSPTHLIKTRGQQVTLRCSPKSGHDTVSWYQQALGQGPQFIFQYYEEEERQRGNFPDRFSGHQFPNYSSELNVNALLLGDSALYLCASSLVSNAEAFFGQGTRLTVV.

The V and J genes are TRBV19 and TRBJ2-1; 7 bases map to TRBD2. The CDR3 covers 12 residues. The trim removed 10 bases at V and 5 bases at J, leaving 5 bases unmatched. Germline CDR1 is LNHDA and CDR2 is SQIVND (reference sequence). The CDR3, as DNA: TGTGCCACCAGCGGGGCGAACAATGAGCAGTTCTTC. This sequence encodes CATSGANNEQFF.

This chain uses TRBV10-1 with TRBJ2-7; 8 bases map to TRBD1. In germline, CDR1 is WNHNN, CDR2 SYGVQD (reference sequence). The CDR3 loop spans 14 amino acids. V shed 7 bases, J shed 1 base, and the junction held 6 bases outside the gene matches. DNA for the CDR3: TGCGCCAGCAATCGACAGGGGAAATCCTACGAGCAGTACTTC. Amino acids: CASNRQGKSYEQYF.

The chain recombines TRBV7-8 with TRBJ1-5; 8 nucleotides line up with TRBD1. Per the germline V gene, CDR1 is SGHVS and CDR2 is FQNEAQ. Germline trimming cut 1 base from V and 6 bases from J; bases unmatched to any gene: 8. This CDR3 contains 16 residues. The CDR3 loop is CASSLGAGGASQPQHF. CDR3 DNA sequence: TGTGCCAGCAGCTTAGGGGCAGGGGGCGCATCTCAGCCCCAGCATTTT.

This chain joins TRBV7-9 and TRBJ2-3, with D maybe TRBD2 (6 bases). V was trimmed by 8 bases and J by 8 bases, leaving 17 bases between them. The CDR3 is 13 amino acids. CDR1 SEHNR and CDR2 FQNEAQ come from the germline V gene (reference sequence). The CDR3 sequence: CASGGVYTATQYF. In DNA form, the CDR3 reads TGTGCCAGCGGCGGGGTCTACACCGCTACGCAGTATTTT.

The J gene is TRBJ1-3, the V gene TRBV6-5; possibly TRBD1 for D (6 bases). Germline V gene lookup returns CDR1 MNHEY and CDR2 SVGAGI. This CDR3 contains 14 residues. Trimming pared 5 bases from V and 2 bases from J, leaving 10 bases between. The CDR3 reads CASSKGTPGNTIYF. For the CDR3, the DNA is TGTGCCAGCAGTAAAGGGACACCTGGAAACACCATATATTTT.